A single sample is the source of the 30 T cell receptor beta chains below, sequenced in a study of blood T cell repertoires in COVID-19 (dated by TCRdb to 2018 to 2021). The library relied on the immunoSEQ multiplex PCR assay. What TCRdb holds here is the immuneACCESS table cut down to in-frame rearrangements. Part of the clones is not present; checked against another copy, under half of the missing clones reflect an unresolved V gene, and the others are unexplained. The sample table lists roughly 120,000 clones, about 89% of them with a count of one. The top ten constitute about 4.5% of the sample. Material: peripheral blood. The origin of the receptors is a man aged 35-49 years with acute or convalescent COVID-19.

The chain uses TRBV5-1 and TRBJ1-5; 7 bases agree with TRBD1. Trimming removed 2 bases from V and 5 bases from J; junction bases left unmatched: 4. The germline V gene has CDR1 SGHRS and CDR2 YFSETQ. The CDR3 is made up of 14 amino acids. Here the CDR3 reads CASSLTGEDQPQHF. The CDR3 bases are TGCGCCAGCAGCTTAACAGGGGAGGATCAGCCCCAGCATTTT.

For this clone: Other DNA sequences within the sample encode an identical CDR3. The rearrangement joins TRBV15 to TRBJ2-3, with D unclear. Trimming pared 0 bases from V and 3 bases from J, leaving 7 bases between. Germline V gives CDR1 LNHNV, CDR2 YYDKDF (reference sequence). The CDR3 has 14 residues. The CDR3 region has the DNA TGTGCCACCAGCAGAGATCTCGGTACAGATACGCAGTATTTT. Its protein is CATSRDLGTDTQYF.

CDR3 in amino acids: CASSPRTSGNTGELFF. The CDR3 DNA sequence: TGTGCCAGCTCACCTCGGACTAGCGGTAACACCGGGGAGCTGTTTTTT. The V call is TRBV18, the J call TRBJ2-2; 10 nucleotides align to TRBD2. J gave up 2 bases and V 3 bases, and 3 bases lay outside the gene matches. Looked up from germline, CDR1 is KGHSH and CDR2 is LQKENI. CDR3 size: 16 residues.

The chain employs TRBV5-4 and TRBJ1-2; TRBD1 aligns across 10 bases. Germline loops: CDR1 SGHNT, CDR2 YYREEE (reference sequence). CDR3 length: 12 residues. The junction had 0 bases not matched to a gene; V was cut back by 4 bases and J by 6 bases. The CDR3 here is CASSGQGDGYTF. CDR3 DNA: TGTGCCAGCAGCGGACAGGGGGATGGCTACACCTTC.

This chain connects TRBV6-5 to TRBJ1-1; D unresolved. The CDR3 spans 13 residues. The ends were cut back, 8 bases at V and 3 bases at J, with 13 bases in the middle. The V gene's germline CDR1 is MNHEY and CDR2 SVGAGI. The CDR3 region is CASGLVGYTEAFF. DNA of the CDR3: TGTGCCAGCGGACTTGTGGGGTACACTGAAGCTTTCTTT.

The rearrangement joins TRBV24-1 to TRBJ2-7; 9 nucleotides match TRBD1. CDR1 KGHDR and CDR2 SFDVKD come from the germline V gene. CDR3 length equals 15 residues. Unmatched junction bases numbered 8, after V lost 3 bases and J lost 6 bases. The CDR3 region is CATSDPRDRVGEQYF. Here the CDR3 DNA reads TGTGCCACCAGTGATCCTAGGGACAGGGTGGGCGAGCAGTACTTC.

The table lists this clone with a few counts. V and J are TRBV2 and TRBJ2-7; 7 bases are a match to TRBD1. The germline CDR1 and CDR2 sequences are SNHLY and FYNNEI. J lost 0 bases, V lost 6 bases, and 8 bases had no gene match. This CDR3 is 15 amino acids long. CDR3 region: CASRVTGLNSYEQYF. The DNA for the CDR3 is TGTGCCAGCAGGGTGACAGGGCTCAACTCCTACGAGCAGTACTTC. The complete variable domain, with remaining parts taken from reference TRBV2 and TRBJ2-7, reads EPEVTQTPSHQVTQMGQEVILRCVPISNHLYFYWYRQILGQKVEFLVSFYNNEISEKSEIFDDQFSVERPDGSNFTLKIRSTKLEDSAMYFCASRVTGLNSYEQYFGPGTRLTVT.

The table lists this clone with a few counts. The V and J genes are TRBV11-3 and TRBJ1-1; 7 bases fit TRBD1. This CDR3 is built from 16 residues. V shed 1 base and J 4 bases; nucleotides not matched to a gene: 9. Germline V gene sequence: CDR1 SGHNT, CDR2 YENEEA. The CDR3 nucleotides are TGTGCCAGCAGCTTAGGGGAAGGGGGCGCGAGCACTGAAGCTTTCTTT. Protein sequence: CASSLGEGGASTEAFF.

V and J are TRBV7-9 and TRBJ1-3; 7 bases fit TRBD1. The junction had 7 bases not matched to a gene; V was cut back by 7 bases and J by 4 bases. Germline V lookup: CDR1 SEHNR, CDR2 FQNEAQ (reference sequence). The CDR3 runs to 14 residues. The DNA of the CDR3 is TGTGCCAGCACCTCCGGGGGACAGGGAAACACCATATATTTT. Its translation: CASTSGGQGNTIYF.

This chain connects TRBV9 to TRBJ2-7; 12 bases line up with TRBD2. The V segment lost 0 bases and the J segment 3 bases; nucleotides outside the gene matches: 13. The CDR3 extends over 19 amino acids. Germline V lookup: CDR1 SGDLS, CDR2 YYNGEE. Here the CDR3 reads CASSVGTSGKGGTFYEQYF. In DNA, the CDR3 is TGTGCCAGCAGCGTAGGGACTAGCGGGAAGGGAGGAACCTTCTACGAGCAGTACTTC.

The chain joins TRBV2 to TRBJ1-5, with no clear D. There are 14 residues in the CDR3. V was shortened by 1 base and J by 6 bases, with 10 bases between the two germline ends. Germline CDR1 is SNHLY and CDR2 is FYNNEI. The DNA of the CDR3 is TGTGCCAGCAGTGAAGTGACGAGCGGTCAGCCCCAGCATTTT. This encodes CASSEVTSGQPQHF.

The chain combines TRBV7-9 with TRBJ2-1; 10 bases fit TRBD1. The CDR3 runs to 14 residues. In germline, CDR1 is SEHNR, CDR2 FQNEAQ (reference sequence). Germline trimming cut 5 bases from V and 8 bases from J; bases unmatched to any gene: 6. DNA for the CDR3: TGTGCCAGCAGCCCGGGGACAGGGGTCCATGAGCAGTTCTTC. This encodes CASSPGTGVHEQFF.

The chain couples TRBV2 to TRBJ1-4; the D gene is possibly TRBD1 (5 bases). Germline V gene data show CDR1 as SNHLY and CDR2 as FYNNEI. This CDR3 contains 16 residues. The germline V and J ends were trimmed by 6 bases and 4 bases, with 18 bases remaining between them. CDR3 loop: CASRQWGRAGNEKLFF. The CDR3 coding sequence is TGTGCCAGCAGACAATGGGGCCGGGCAGGTAATGAAAAACTGTTTTTT. Variable domain in full (rest from reference TRBV2 and TRBJ1-4): EPEVTQTPSHQVTQMGQEVILRCVPISNHLYFYWYRQILGQKVEFLVSFYNNEISEKSEIFDDQFSVERPDGSNFTLKIRSTKLEDSAMYFCASRQWGRAGNEKLFFGSGTQLSVL.

A remark on this clone: At one end, the junction sequence differs from germline, possibly due to a read error. This chain uses TRBV6-5 with TRBJ1-1; 11 bases fit TRBD1. Germline CDR1 MNHEY, CDR2 SVGAGI. This CDR3 region has 16 residues. In DNA form, the CDR3 reads TGTGCCAGCAGTTTTCACCGGGACAGGGGGAACACTGAAGCTTTTTTT. Translated, it gives CASSFHRDRGNTEAFF.

The chain uses TRBV12-3 or TRBV12-4 and TRBJ2-2, with D tentatively TRBD2 (5 bases). The V gene lost 6 bases and the J gene lost 14 bases, with 13 bases spanning the gap. The CDR3 loop spans 11 amino acids. DNA for the CDR3: TGTGCCAGCAGAATAACGGGGAAACTGTTTTTT. It is translated as CASRITGKLFF.

This clone came up a few times. The chain carries TRBV11-2 and TRBJ2-3; possibly TRBD2 for D (5 bases). Trimming removed 0 bases from V and 6 bases from J, with 16 bases in between. This CDR3 is 16 amino acids long. CDR1 and CDR2 from the germline V gene are SGHAT and FQNNGV. The CDR3, as DNA: TGTGCCAGCAGCTTAGAACGCCGTGGGCCGGGGGATACGCAGTATTTT. Translating gives CASSLERRGPGDTQYF.

The CDR3 coding sequence is TGTGCCAGTAGTATAGGCCCTAACGAGCAGTACTTC. Encoded protein: CASSIGPNEQYF. The chain has TRBV19 and TRBJ2-7; D gene ambiguous. Germline loops: CDR1 LNHDA, CDR2 SQIVND (reference sequence). This CDR3 spans 12 amino acids. Between the trimmed V and J ends, which lost 1 base and 5 bases, there was a span of 6 bases.

The sample holds one count of this clone. V is TRBV18 and J is TRBJ1-5; D perhaps matches TRBD1 (6 bases). The V gene lost 2 bases and the J gene lost 2 bases, with 13 bases spanning the gap. The CDR3 sequence is 16 residues long. Germline values: CDR1 KGHSH, CDR2 LQKENI. This CDR3 reads CASSPKGGGGNQPQHF. The CDR3 nucleotides read TGTGCCAGCTCACCAAAGGGAGGGGGAGGCAATCAGCCCCAGCATTTT.

This rearrangement joins TRBV7-3 to TRBJ2-3; TRBD2 agrees at 9 bases. Germline V gene sequence: CDR1 SGHTA, CDR2 FQGTGA. The CDR3 loop spans 15 amino acids. J gave up 2 bases and V 5 bases, and 5 bases lay outside the gene matches. The CDR3 region has the DNA TGTGCCAGCAGCAACCTAGCGGGGCCCACAGATACGCAGTATTTT. Translation: CASSNLAGPTDTQYF.

The chain is built from TRBV19 and TRBJ2-1; TRBD2 matches 7 bases. The CDR3 contains 14 residues. Per the germline V gene, CDR1 is LNHDA and CDR2 is SQIVND (reference sequence). V dropped 10 bases and J dropped 7; count of bases not matched to a gene: 13. CDR3 nucleotide sequence: TGTGCCACCGGCAGGGAGGGCCGGAGGAATGAGCAGTTCTTC. Translated: CATGREGRRNEQFF.

The chain combines TRBV6-5 with TRBJ2-7; 7 nucleotides align to TRBD1. The J segment lost 4 bases and the V segment lost 7 bases, leaving 10 bases of the junction unmatched. In germline, CDR1 is MNHEY, CDR2 SVGAGI. The CDR3 extends over 14 amino acids. CDR3 nucleotides: TGTGCCAGCAATCGACAGGGTTCGGCGTACGAGCAGTACTTC. Protein: CASNRQGSAYEQYF.

The chain recombines TRBV5-1 with TRBJ2-1; D unresolved. Germline V lookup: CDR1 SGHRS, CDR2 YFSETQ. The V and J ends lost 0 bases and 4 bases respectively, with 8 bases between them. The CDR3 consists of 14 residues. CDR3 coding DNA: TGCGCCAGCAGCTTGGACAACGCTTACAATGAGCAGTTCTTC. Protein sequence: CASSLDNAYNEQFF.

The genes are TRBV12-3 or TRBV12-4 and TRBJ2-7, with a possible D match to TRBD2 (5 bases). This CDR3 comprises 13 residues. The V end lost 1 base, the J end lost 3 bases, and 7 bases lay between the germline ends. The CDR3 protein is CASSLGRGYEQYF. CDR3 nucleotides: TGTGCCAGCAGTTTAGGACGGGGCTACGAGCAGTACTTC.

This sequence joins TRBV6-5 and TRBJ1-1; D may be TRBD1 (5 bases). The V end was cut by 5 bases, the J end by 3 bases, with 10 bases between. Germline V gene sequence: CDR1 MNHEY, CDR2 SVGAGI. CDR3 length: 13 residues. CDR3: CASSKARDTEAFF. The CDR3, as DNA: TGTGCCAGCAGTAAGGCCAGGGACACTGAAGCTTTCTTT.

The chain carries TRBV3-1 (or the pseudogene TRBV3-2) and TRBJ1-6; TRBD1 matches at 8 bases. CDR1 is LGHDT and CDR2 is YNNKEL in the germline V gene (reference sequence). The J segment lost 10 bases and the V segment lost 1 base, leaving 3 bases of the junction unmatched. This CDR3 has 14 residues. As DNA, the CDR3 is TGTGCCAGCAGCCAAGGGACAGGGAGATCACCCCTCCACTTT. It specifies CASSQGTGRSPLHF.

The chain employs TRBV24-1 and TRBJ1-2, with a tentative D call TRBD1 (6 bases). The CDR3 totals 14 residues. V was trimmed by 4 bases and J by 6 bases, leaving 14 bases between them. The V gene's germline CDR1 is KGHDR and CDR2 SFDVKD. DNA for the CDR3: TGTGCCACCAGTGAAAGCACAGGGCCAGATGGCTACACCTTC. Residues: CATSESTGPDGYTF.

The genes are TRBV5-1 and TRBJ2-7, with TRBD1 matching 8 bases. Germline V gene sequence: CDR1 SGHRS, CDR2 YFSETQ. CDR3 length: 13 residues. The V segment lost 2 bases and the J segment 5 bases; nucleotides outside the gene matches: 3. The CDR3 DNA reads as TGCGCCAGCAGCTTCCCAGGGGGCAACGAGCAGTACTTC. Protein product: CASSFPGGNEQYF.

The rearrangement uses TRBV7-2 and TRBJ1-5, with no clear D. The germline gives CDR1 SGHTA, CDR2 FQGNSA. This CDR3 spans 14 amino acids. Trimming took off 7 bases at V and 0 bases at J, with 10 bases between the two ends. The CDR3 loop is CASNNGNSNQPQHF. The CDR3 region has the DNA TGTGCCAGCAACAACGGGAATAGCAATCAGCCCCAGCATTTT. Using reference TRBV7-2 and TRBJ1-5 for the parts outside the CDR3, the full variable domain is GAGVSQSPSNKVTEKGKDVELRCDPISGHTALYWYRQSLGQGLEFLIYFQGNSAPDKSGLPSDRFSAERTGGSVSTLTIQRTQQEDSAVYLCASNNGNSNQPQHFGDGTRLSIL.

The chain recombines TRBV4-1 with TRBJ1-1; D perhaps matches TRBD1 (6 bases). Trimming removed 0 bases at V and 9 bases at J, with 11 bases between. The V gene's germline CDR1 is MGHRA and CDR2 YSYEKL. There are 13 residues in the CDR3. CDR3 protein: CASSQEGTGKAFF. The CDR3 nucleotides read TGCGCCAGCAGCCAAGAAGGAACAGGGAAAGCTTTCTTT.

The chain recombines TRBV13 with TRBJ2-1; 8 bases fit TRBD2. Unmatched junction bases numbered 10, after V lost 5 bases and J lost 4 bases. The CDR3 runs 16 residues. CDR1 and CDR2 from the germline V gene are PRHDT and FYEKMQ (reference sequence). Here the CDR3 reads CASSHRAGGWYNEQFF. DNA for the CDR3: TGTGCCAGCAGCCATCGGGCGGGAGGATGGTACAATGAGCAGTTCTTC.